This TCR beta chain was sequenced during a study of shared clonotypes between healthy human individuals. Study-wide results and limits: A handful of donors had about 5.1% of their naive CD4 clonotypes in common.

V lost 2 bases and J lost 6, with 19 bases in between. In germline, CDR1 is MNHEY, CDR2 SVGAGI. The CDR3 contains 16 residues. TCRdb keeps only in-frame clones here, not all; method: immunoSEQ multiplex PCR. The sample contains about 1,800,000 clones, approximately 94% of which appear only once. CD45RO-negative CD8 cells positively selected for CCR7 made up the naive population, which excluded terminally differentiated effector memory CD45RA+ cells. In regard to this clone: Its antigen is as yet unknown.

The sample consisted of naive CD8+ T cells sorted from blood. This clonotype was sampled from a man between 18 and 35 years old in good health. V is TRBV6-5 and J is TRBJ1-2; D unclear. CDR3 region: CASSYEQTGRQDGYTF. The CDR3 nucleotides are TGTGCCAGCAGTTACGAACAAACCGGGAGACAAGATGGCTACACCTTC.